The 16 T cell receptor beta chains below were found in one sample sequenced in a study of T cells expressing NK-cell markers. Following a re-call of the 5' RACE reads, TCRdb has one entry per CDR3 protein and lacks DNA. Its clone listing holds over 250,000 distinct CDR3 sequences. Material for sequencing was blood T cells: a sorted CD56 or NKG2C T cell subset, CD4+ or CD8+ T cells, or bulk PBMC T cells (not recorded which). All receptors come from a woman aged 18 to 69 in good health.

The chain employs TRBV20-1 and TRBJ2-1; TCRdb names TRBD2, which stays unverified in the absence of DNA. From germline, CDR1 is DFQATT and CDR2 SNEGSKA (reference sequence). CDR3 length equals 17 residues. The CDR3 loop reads CSAVGTSGLLSYNEQFF.

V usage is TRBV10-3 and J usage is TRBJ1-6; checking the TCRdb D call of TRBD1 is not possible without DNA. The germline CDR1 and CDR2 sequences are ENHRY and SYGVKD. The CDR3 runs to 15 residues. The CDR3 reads CAISAQGAYNSPLHF.

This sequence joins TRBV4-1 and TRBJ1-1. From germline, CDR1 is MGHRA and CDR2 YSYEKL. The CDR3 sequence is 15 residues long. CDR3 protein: CASSRERLVNTEAFF.

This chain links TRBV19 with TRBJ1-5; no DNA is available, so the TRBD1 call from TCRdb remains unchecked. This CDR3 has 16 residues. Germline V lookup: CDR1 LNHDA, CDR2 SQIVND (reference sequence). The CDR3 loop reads CASSISLGRGNQPQHF.

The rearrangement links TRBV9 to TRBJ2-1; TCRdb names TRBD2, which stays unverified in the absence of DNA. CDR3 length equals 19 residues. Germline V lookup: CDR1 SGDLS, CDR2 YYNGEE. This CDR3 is CASSSTSGGAGFLNNEQFF.

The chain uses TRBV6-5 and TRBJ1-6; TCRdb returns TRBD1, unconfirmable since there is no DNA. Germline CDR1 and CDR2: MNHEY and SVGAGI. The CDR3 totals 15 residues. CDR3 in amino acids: CASSYETGNNSPLHF.

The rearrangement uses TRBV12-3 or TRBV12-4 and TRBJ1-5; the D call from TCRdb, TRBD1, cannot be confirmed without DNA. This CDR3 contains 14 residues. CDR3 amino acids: CASSLFGGNQPQHF.

The CDR3 sequence: CASSLGARGDYTDTQYF. This chain joins TRBV5-5 and TRBJ2-3; there is no DNA to check the TCRdb D call of TRBD2. CDR1 SGHKS and CDR2 YYEKEE come from the germline V gene (reference sequence). This CDR3 contains 17 residues.

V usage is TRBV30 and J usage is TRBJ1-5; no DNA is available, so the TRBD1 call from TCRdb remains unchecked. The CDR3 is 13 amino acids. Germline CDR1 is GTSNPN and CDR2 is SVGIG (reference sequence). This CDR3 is CAWATGLSQPQHF.

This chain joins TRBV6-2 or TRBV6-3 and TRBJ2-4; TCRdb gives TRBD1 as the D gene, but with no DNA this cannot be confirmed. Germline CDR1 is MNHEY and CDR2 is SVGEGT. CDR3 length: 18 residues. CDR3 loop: CASSLEPGQGYPKNIQYF.

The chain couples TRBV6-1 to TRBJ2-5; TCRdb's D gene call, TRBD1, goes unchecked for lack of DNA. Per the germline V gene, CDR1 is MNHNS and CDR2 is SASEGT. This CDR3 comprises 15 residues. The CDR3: CASRSKGAIEETQYF.

The CDR3 sequence: CASSPSGGPKNIQYF. This chain uses TRBV11-2 with TRBJ2-4. Germline V gives CDR1 SGHAT, CDR2 FQNNGV. This CDR3 comprises 15 residues. Full variable domain (outside the CDR3, taken from reference TRBV11-2 and TRBJ2-4): EAGVAQSPRYKIIEKRQSVAFWCNPISGHATLYWYQQILGQGPKLLIQFQNNGVVDDSQLPKDRFSAERLKGVDSTLKIQPAKLEDSAVYLCASSPSGGPKNIQYFGAGTRLSVL.

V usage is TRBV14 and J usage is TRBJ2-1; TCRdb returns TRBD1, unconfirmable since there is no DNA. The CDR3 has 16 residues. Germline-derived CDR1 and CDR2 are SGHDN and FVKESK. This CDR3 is CASSHWGTQRRAERFF.

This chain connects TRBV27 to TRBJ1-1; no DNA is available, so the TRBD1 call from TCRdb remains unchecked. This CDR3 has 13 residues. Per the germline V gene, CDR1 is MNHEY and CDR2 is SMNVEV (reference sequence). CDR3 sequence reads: CASSSTGRTEAFF.

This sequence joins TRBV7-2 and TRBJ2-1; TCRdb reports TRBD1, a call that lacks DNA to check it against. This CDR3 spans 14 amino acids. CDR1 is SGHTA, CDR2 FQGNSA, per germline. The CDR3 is CASSDRDPGDEQFF.

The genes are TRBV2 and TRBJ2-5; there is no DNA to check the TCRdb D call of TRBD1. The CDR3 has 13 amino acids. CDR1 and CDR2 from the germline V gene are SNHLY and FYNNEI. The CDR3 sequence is CASSEFRGETQYF.